This entry is about one T cell receptor (beta chain). The data were taken from a study of blood T cell repertoires in COVID-19. Study information: From T cells, B-cell-depleted T cells, or PBMCs came the material, which was cDNA or gDNA.

Authors' analysis steps: Nucleated cell number was recorded as an estimate derived from reference gene primer amplification. Profiling relied on immunoSEQ multiplex PCR, and the TCRdb table lists in-frame clones only, not all of them. Clone size and V and J calls were adopted from that table, with D and trimming inferred from the DNA. The sample lists 70,000 to 95,000 clones; 88% were seen once. This CDR3 has 15 amino acids. V lost 3 bases, J lost 7 bases, and 6 bases stayed unmatched. The germline V gene has CDR1 MDHEN and CDR2 SYDVKM. The sample taken for sequencing was peripheral blood. This clonotype was sampled from an elderly woman with active COVID-19. This sequence joins TRBV28 and TRBJ2-1; TRBD1 aligns across 10 bases. The CDR3 is CASSLGTGVRNEQFF. The CDR3 nucleotides read TGTGCCAGCAGTTTGGGGACAGGGGTTCGGAATGAGCAGTTCTTC.